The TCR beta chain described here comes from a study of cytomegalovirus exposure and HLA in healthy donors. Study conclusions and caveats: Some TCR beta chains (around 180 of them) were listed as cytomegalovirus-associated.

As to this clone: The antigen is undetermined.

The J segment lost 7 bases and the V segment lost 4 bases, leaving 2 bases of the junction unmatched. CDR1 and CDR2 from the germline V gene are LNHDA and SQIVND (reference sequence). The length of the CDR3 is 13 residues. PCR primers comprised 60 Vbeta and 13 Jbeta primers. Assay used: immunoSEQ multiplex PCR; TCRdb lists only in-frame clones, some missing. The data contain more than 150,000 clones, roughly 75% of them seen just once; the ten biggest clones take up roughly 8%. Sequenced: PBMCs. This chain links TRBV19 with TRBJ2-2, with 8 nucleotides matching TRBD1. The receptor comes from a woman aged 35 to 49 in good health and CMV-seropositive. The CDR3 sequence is CASSTGGVGELFF. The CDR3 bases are TGTGCCAGTAGTACAGGGGGCGTCGGGGAGCTGTTTTTT.